This passage covers 13 T cell receptor beta chains from one sample sequenced in a study of OX40 agonist ivuxolimab in advanced cancers. Only in-frame clones appear in the TCRdb table, and some are missing; sequencing was by immunoSEQ multiplex PCR. The data contain some 80,000 clones, 94% of them singletons. Sequenced here: CD4+ or CD8+ T cells sorted from blood, sampled in a trial of the OX40 agonist ivuxolimab. The source of these receptors is an adult with an advanced solid tumor such as melanoma, head and neck, liver or kidney cancer.

V gene TRBV6-4 combines with J gene TRBJ1-2, with 8 bases aligning to TRBD1. The length of the CDR3 is 14 residues. V lost 5 bases and J lost 5; bases outside the gene matches: 7. Germline lookup yields CDR1 MRHNA and CDR2 SNTAGT. In nucleotides, the CDR3 is TGTGCCAGCAGTCCGATCGGACAGGGTTATGGCTACACCTTC. Its protein is CASSPIGQGYGYTF.

The V call is TRBV9, the J call TRBJ1-2, with 11 bases identical to TRBD1. Germline-derived CDR1 and CDR2 are SGDLS and YYNGEE. The CDR3 loop spans 16 amino acids. Trimming at V came to 0 bases and at J to 2 bases, leaving 3 bases not matched to a gene. DNA for the CDR3: TGTGCCAGCAGCGTAGCTGGACAGGGGGCAAACTATGGCTACACCTTC. This gives the protein CASSVAGQGANYGYTF. The full variable domain, rest sourced from reference TRBV9 and TRBJ1-2, is DSGVTQTPKHLITATGQRVTLRCSPRSGDLSVYWYQQSLDQGLQFLIQYYNGEERAKGNILERFSAQQFPDLHSELNLSSLELGDSALYFCASSVAGQGANYGYTFGSGTRLTVV.

J is TRBJ2-7 and V is TRBV7-9, with D possibly being TRBD2 (5 bases). V was clipped by 8 bases and J by 6 bases, with 17 bases between them. Germline V gene lookup returns CDR1 SEHNR and CDR2 FQNEAQ (reference sequence). This CDR3 is 13 amino acids long. CDR3 sequence: CASSPLALAEQYF. As DNA, the CDR3 is TGTGCCAGCTCCCCCCTAGCCCTGGCCGAGCAGTACTTC.

The rearrangement links TRBV7-9 to TRBJ1-3, with D possibly TRBD1 on 6 matching bases. Per germline, CDR1 SEHNR and CDR2 FQNEAQ (reference sequence). V shed 5 bases and J shed 8 bases, with 22 bases lying between them. The CDR3 has 16 amino acids. The CDR3 DNA is TGTGCCAGCAGCCCCTACAGGGTTCAGGACGGAGACACCATATATTTT. As protein: CASSPYRVQDGDTIYF.

The rearrangement links TRBV27 to TRBJ1-1; 7 nucleotides line up with TRBD1. The germline CDR1 and CDR2 sequences are MNHEY and SMNVEV (reference sequence). The CDR3 loop spans 15 amino acids. Losses at the gene ends were 5 bases for V and 0 bases for J; bases not matched to a gene: 6. CDR3 residues: CASSPRQGLNTEAFF. CDR3 bases: TGTGCCAGCAGTCCTCGACAGGGCTTGAACACTGAAGCTTTCTTT.

J is TRBJ2-1 and V is TRBV27; 8 bases agree with TRBD1. The ends lost 2 bases at V and 4 bases at J; junction bases unmatched: 4. The CDR3 loop spans 15 amino acids. Per the germline V gene, CDR1 is MNHEY and CDR2 is SMNVEV (reference sequence). DNA for the CDR3: TGTGCCAGCAGTTTACACAGGGGGGTTTACAATGAGCAGTTCTTC. It encodes CASSLHRGVYNEQFF.

The J gene is TRBJ2-1, the V gene TRBV4-3; possibly TRBD2 for D (6 bases). The length of the CDR3 is 14 residues. Per the germline V gene, CDR1 is LGHNA and CDR2 is YSLEER. V lost 4 bases and J 8 bases, leaving 15 bases between the germline ends. As DNA, the CDR3 is TGCGCCAGCAGCCCTGGACTCGGGAGCTATGAGCAGTTCTTC. This translates into CASSPGLGSYEQFF.

The chain joins TRBV19 to TRBJ2-1, with a weak D call TRBD1 (6 bases). The CDR3 covers 15 residues. V was cut by 3 bases and J by 2 bases, with 11 bases left in between. In germline, CDR1 is LNHDA, CDR2 SQIVND (reference sequence). The CDR3 protein is CASSMGASPYNEQFF. CDR3 bases: TGTGCCAGTAGTATGGGGGCGAGTCCCTACAATGAGCAGTTCTTC. The whole variable domain, filled in from reference TRBV19 and TRBJ2-1, reads DGGITQSPKYLFRKEGQNVTLSCEQNLNHDAMYWYRQDPGQGLRLIYYSQIVNDFQKGDIAEGYSVSREKKESFPLTVTSAQKNPTAFYLCASSMGASPYNEQFFGPGTRLTVL.

The chain couples TRBV9 to TRBJ2-1; D is unclear. The CDR3 has 14 residues. Germline CDR1 and CDR2: SGDLS and YYNGEE. The V and J ends lost 0 bases and 4 bases respectively, with 8 bases between them. CDR3 protein: CASSVVTDYNEQFF. For the CDR3, the DNA is TGTGCCAGCAGCGTAGTGACGGATTACAATGAGCAGTTCTTC.

This clone was seen a single time. The chain is built from TRBV5-4 and TRBJ2-1; TRBD1 matches at 11 bases. The J segment lost 6 bases and the V segment lost 5 bases, leaving 4 bases of the junction unmatched. CDR3 length: 14 amino acids. CDR1 and CDR2 (germline): SGHNT, YYREEE (reference sequence). The CDR3 nucleotides are TGTGCCAGCAGAGGGACAGGGGGTGTCAATGAGCAGTTCTTC. Residues: CASRGTGGVNEQFF.

The V gene is TRBV18, the J gene TRBJ2-7; 7 bases are shared with TRBD2. CDR3 length: 13 amino acids. With 3 bases clipped from V and 2 bases from J, the junction kept 1 base outside the gene matches. Looked up from germline, CDR1 is KGHSH and CDR2 is LQKENI. This chain's CDR3 is CASSPGGPYEQYF. In DNA, the CDR3 is TGTGCCAGCTCACCGGGAGGGCCCTACGAGCAGTACTTC.

This clone was recorded only once. The V and J genes are TRBV9 and TRBJ2-6; D is uncertain. V gave up 0 bases and J gave up 4 bases, with 8 bases separating them. Per the germline V gene, CDR1 is SGDLS and CDR2 is YYNGEE. The CDR3 has 15 amino acids. The CDR3 sequence: CASSVEGYGANVLTF. CDR3 nucleotide sequence: TGTGCCAGCAGCGTAGAAGGGTACGGGGCCAACGTCCTGACTTTC.

This chain links TRBV2 with TRBJ1-4; no definite D call. V shed 10 bases and J shed 3 bases, with 27 bases lying between them. CDR1 and CDR2 (germline): SNHLY, FYNNEI. The CDR3 length is 18 residues. CDR3 sequence: CATPPPPGSGFANEKLFF. The CDR3 DNA reads TGTGCCACCCCGCCCCCCCCGGGATCTGGGTTTGCTAATGAAAAACTGTTTTTT.